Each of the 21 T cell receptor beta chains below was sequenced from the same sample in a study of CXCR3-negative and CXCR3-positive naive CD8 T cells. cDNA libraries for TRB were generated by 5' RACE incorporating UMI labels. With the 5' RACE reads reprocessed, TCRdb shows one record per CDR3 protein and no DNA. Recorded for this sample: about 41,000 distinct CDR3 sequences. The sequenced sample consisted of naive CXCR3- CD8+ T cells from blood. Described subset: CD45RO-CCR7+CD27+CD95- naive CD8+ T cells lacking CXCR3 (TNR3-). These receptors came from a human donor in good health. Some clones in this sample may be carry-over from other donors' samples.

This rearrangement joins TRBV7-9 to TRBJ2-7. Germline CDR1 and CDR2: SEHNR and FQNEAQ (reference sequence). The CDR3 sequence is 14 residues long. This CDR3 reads CASSFPEASYEQYF.

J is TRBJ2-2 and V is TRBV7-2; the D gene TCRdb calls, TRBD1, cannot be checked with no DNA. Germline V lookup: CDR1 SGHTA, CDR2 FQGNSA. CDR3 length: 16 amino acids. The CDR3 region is CASSPFPGGNTGELFF.

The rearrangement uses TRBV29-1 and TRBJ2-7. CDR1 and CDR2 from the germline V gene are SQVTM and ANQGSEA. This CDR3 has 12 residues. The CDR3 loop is CSVEGISYEQYF.

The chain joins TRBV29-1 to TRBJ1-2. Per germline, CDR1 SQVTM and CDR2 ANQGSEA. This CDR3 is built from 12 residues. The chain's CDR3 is CSVDGEGYGYTF.

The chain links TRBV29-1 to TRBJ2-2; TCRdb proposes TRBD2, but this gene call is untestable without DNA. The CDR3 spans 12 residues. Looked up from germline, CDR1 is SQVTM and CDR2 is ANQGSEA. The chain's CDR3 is CSVLAFAGELFF.

CDR3 in amino acids: CASSLQGYSPLHF. J is TRBJ1-6 and V is TRBV12-3 or TRBV12-4; TCRdb outputs TRBD1, but without DNA this stays unchecked. This CDR3 is built from 13 residues.

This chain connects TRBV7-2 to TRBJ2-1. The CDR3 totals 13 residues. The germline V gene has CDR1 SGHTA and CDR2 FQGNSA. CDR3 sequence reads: CASSFGAYNEQFF.

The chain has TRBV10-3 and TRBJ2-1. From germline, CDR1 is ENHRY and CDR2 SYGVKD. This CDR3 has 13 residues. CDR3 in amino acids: CAISEYGRNEQFF.

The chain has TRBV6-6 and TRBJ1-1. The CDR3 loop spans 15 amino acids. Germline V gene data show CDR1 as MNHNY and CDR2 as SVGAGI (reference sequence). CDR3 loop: CASSTSGGGTSEAFF.

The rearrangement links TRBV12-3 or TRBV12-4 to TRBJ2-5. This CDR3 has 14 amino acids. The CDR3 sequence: CASSFLLSGETQYF.

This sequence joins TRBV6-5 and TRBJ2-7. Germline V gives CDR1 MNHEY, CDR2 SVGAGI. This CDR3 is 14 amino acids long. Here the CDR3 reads CASTSKQPFYEQYF.

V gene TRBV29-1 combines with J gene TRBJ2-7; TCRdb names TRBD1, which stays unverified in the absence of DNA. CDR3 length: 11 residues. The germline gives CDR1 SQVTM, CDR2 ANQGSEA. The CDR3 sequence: CSVAQGYEQYF.

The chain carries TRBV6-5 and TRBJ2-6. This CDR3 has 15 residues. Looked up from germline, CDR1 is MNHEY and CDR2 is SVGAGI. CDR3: CASSPYNSGANVLTF.

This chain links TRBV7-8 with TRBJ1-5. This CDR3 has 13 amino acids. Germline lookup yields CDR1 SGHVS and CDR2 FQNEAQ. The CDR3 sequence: CASSLEEGQPQHF.

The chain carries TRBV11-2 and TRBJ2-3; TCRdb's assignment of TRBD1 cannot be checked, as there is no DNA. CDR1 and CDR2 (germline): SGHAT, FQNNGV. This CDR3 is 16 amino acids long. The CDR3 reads CASSSLQGEGTDTQYF.

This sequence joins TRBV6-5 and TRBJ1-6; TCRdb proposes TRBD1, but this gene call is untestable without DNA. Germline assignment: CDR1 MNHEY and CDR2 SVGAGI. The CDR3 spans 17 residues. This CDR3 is CASSYQDRIPYNSPLHF.

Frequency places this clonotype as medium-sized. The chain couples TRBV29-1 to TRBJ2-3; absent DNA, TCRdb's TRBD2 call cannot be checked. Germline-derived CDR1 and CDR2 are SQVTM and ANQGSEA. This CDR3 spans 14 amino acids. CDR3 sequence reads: CSVPPSGGPDTQYF.

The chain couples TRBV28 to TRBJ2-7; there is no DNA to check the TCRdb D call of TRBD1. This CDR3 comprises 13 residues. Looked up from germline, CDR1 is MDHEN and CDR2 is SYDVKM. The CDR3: CASSLWDSYEQYF.

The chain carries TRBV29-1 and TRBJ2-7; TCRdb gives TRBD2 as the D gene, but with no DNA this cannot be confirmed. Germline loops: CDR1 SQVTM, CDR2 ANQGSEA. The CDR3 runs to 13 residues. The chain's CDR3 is CSADGGDPYEQYF.

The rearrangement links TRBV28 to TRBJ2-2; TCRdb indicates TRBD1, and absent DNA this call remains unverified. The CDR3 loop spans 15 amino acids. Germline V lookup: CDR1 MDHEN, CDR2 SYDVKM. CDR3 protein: CASSPADRDTGELFF.

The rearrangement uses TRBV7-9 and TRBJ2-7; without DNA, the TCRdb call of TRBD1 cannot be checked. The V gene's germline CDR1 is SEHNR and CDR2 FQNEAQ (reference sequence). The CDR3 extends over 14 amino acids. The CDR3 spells CASSLVNRLDEQYF.